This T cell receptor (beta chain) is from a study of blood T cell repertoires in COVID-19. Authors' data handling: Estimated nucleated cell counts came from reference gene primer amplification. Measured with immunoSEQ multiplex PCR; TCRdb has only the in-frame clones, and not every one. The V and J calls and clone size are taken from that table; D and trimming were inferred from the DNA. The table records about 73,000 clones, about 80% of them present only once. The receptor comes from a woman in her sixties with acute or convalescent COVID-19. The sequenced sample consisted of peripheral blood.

The CDR3 sequence: CSVRTGGPLYGYTF. The CDR3 DNA sequence: TGCAGCGTCCGGACAGGGGGGCCCCTCTATGGCTACACCTTC. The chain links TRBV29-1 to TRBJ1-2, with 10 positions matching TRBD1. Trimming took 6 bases from V and 4 from J; bases not matched to a gene: 8. In germline, CDR1 is SQVTM, CDR2 ANQGSEA. The CDR3 runs 14 residues.